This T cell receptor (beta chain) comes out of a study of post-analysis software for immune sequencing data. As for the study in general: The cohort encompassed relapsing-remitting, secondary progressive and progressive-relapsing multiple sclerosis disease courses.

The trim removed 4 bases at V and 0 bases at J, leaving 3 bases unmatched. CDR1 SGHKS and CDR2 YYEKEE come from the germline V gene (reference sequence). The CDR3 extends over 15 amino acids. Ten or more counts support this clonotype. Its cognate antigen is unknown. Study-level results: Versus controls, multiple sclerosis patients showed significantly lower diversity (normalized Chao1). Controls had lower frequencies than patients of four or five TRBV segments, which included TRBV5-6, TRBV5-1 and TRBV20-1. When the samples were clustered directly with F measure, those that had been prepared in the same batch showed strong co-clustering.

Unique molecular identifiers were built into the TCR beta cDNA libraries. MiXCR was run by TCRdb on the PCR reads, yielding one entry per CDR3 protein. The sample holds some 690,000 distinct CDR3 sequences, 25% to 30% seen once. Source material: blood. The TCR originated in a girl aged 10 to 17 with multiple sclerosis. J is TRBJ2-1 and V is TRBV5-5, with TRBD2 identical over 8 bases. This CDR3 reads CASSGAGGSYNEQFF. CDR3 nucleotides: TGTGCCAGCAGCGGGGCGGGGGGCTCCTACAATGAGCAGTTCTTC.